The clone carrying this T cell receptor beta chain has a handful of counts. CDR1 is DFQATT and CDR2 is SNEGSKA in the germline V gene (reference sequence). V shed 0 bases and J shed 7 bases, with 12 bases lying between them. The CDR3 loop spans 14 amino acids. MiXCR was run by TCRdb on the RT-PCR reads, yielding one entry per CDR3 protein. The data show around 700,000 distinct CDR3 sequences, 13% to 15% seen once. The gene calls are TRBV20-1 and TRBJ2-2; D remains unclear. The TCR was taken from a female donor in good health, serving as a healthy control. The sample consisted of memory CD4+ T cells from blood. In nucleotides, the CDR3 is TGCAGTGCTAGAGACAGCTTGACCCGCGGGGAGCTGTTTTTT. Its protein product is CSARDSLTRGELFF.